One and the same sample provided the 24 T cell receptor beta chains below, sequenced in a study of blood T cell repertoires in COVID-19. Measured with immunoSEQ multiplex PCR; TCRdb has only the in-frame clones, and not every one. Of under 200,000 clones listed, 89% are singletons. What was sequenced was PBMCs or T cells enriched from blood (not recorded which). Source of these receptors: a woman aged 18 to 35 who had recovered from COVID-19.

The V and J genes are TRBV15 and TRBJ1-2, with 12 bases matching TRBD1. This CDR3 contains 15 residues. The ends lost 5 bases at V and 7 bases at J; junction bases unmatched: 8. Germline values: CDR1 LNHNV, CDR2 YYDKDF (reference sequence). The CDR3 nucleotides are TGTGCCACCAGCCCCCCGGGACAGGGGGCTTTTGGCTACACCTTC. Protein: CATSPPGQGAFGYTF.

The V and J genes are TRBV3-1 (or the pseudogene TRBV3-2) and TRBJ2-5, with D maybe TRBD2 (6 bases). V was trimmed by 3 bases and J by 0 bases, leaving 11 bases between them. Germline V gene lookup returns CDR1 LGHDT and CDR2 YNNKEL (reference sequence). The CDR3 is 15 amino acids. CDR3 protein: CASSQNSGYQETQYF. DNA for the CDR3: TGTGCCAGCAGCCAGAATAGCGGCTACCAAGAGACCCAGTACTTC.

V gene TRBV10-3 combines with J gene TRBJ2-7, with 7 bases fitting TRBD1. Trimming took 3 bases from V and 5 from J; bases not matched to a gene: 7. This CDR3 is 14 amino acids long. Germline lookup yields CDR1 ENHRY and CDR2 SYGVKD. The CDR3 sequence: CAISDGTVLHEQYF. CDR3 nucleotides: TGTGCCATCAGTGACGGGACAGTCCTCCACGAGCAGTACTTC.

The J gene is TRBJ2-5, the V gene TRBV25-1; TRBD2 agrees at 11 bases. Germline values: CDR1 MGHDK, CDR2 SYGVNS. J lost 4 bases, V lost 5 bases, and 6 bases had no gene match. The CDR3 sequence is 15 residues long. CDR3 in amino acids: CASSLPGTSGETQYF. DNA of the CDR3: TGTGCCAGCAGTCTTCCCGGGACTAGCGGAGAGACCCAGTACTTC.

The chain is built from TRBV28 and TRBJ1-3; a possible D gene is TRBD1 (5 bases). Deletions cut 2 bases from V and 1 base from J, with 9 bases between. In germline, CDR1 is MDHEN, CDR2 SYDVKM. This CDR3 contains 15 residues. The DNA for the CDR3 is TGTGCCAGCAGTTTACCCAGGGAATCTGGAAACACCATATATTTT. Residues: CASSLPRESGNTIYF.

The rearrangement joins TRBV7-9 to TRBJ1-2; 9 bases match TRBD1. The trim removed 6 bases at V and 3 bases at J, leaving 14 bases unmatched. The CDR3 contains 17 residues. CDR1 and CDR2 (germline): SEHNR, FQNEAQ (reference sequence). Here the CDR3 DNA reads TGTGCCAGCAGAGTGGGACAGGGCAACCGTGGTGACTATGGCTACACCTTC. Its protein is CASRVGQGNRGDYGYTF.

This clone has more than one count but fewer than ten. The J gene is TRBJ1-5, the V gene TRBV27; the match to TRBD1 covers 7 bases. V was pared by 3 bases and J by 1 base, with 15 bases of the junction left unmatched. In germline, CDR1 is MNHEY, CDR2 SMNVEV (reference sequence). CDR3 length equals 19 residues. DNA of the CDR3: TGTGCCAGCAGTTTTAGGGACAGTCTGCGGCTATGGAGCAATCAGCCCCAGCATTTT. Residues: CASSFRDSLRLWSNQPQHF.

The rearrangement uses TRBV5-1 and TRBJ2-1; TRBD2 is a possible D gene (5 bases). Germline V CDR1 and CDR2: SGHRS, YFSETQ. The CDR3 extends over 14 amino acids. Trimming cost V 6 bases and J 5 bases, with 15 bases left between them. The CDR3 is CASKDGRGNNEQFF. CDR3 nucleotides: TGCGCCAGCAAAGACGGGCGAGGGAACAATGAGCAGTTCTTC.

V gene TRBV29-1 combines with J gene TRBJ1-2; D perhaps matches TRBD1 (6 bases). The V gene lost 4 bases and the J gene lost 3 bases, with 24 bases spanning the gap. Germline values: CDR1 SQVTM, CDR2 ANQGSEA. CDR3 size: 17 residues. CDR3 DNA sequence: TGCAGCGTTGTCCCTCTAAAAACAGGGAGGGATTACTATGGCTACACCTTC. Its protein is CSVVPLKTGRDYYGYTF. The full variable domain, in which reference TRBV29-1 and TRBJ1-2 provide the parts outside the CDR3, is SAVISQKPSRDICQRGTSLTIQCQVDSQVTMMFWYRQQPGQSLTLIATANQGSEATYESGFVIDKFPISRPNLTFSTLTVSNMSPEDSSIYLCSVVPLKTGRDYYGYTFGSGTRLTVV.

The chain employs TRBV29-1 and TRBJ1-2; D gene unclear. The CDR3 covers 13 residues. The V gene's germline CDR1 is SQVTM and CDR2 ANQGSEA. The germline V and J ends were trimmed by 4 bases and 5 bases, with 14 bases remaining between them. CDR3 loop: CSVVGGVTYGYTF. CDR3 coding DNA: TGCAGCGTTGTTGGTGGAGTAACTTATGGCTACACCTTC.

V and J are TRBV12-5 and TRBJ1-1; maybe TRBD1 (6 bases). Germline V gene lookup returns CDR1 LGHNT and CDR2 FRNRAP. The length of the CDR3 is 16 residues. V lost 0 bases, J lost 1 base, and 12 bases lay in between. For the CDR3, the DNA is TGTGCTAGTGGTTTGGTACTCGGGACATCGAACACTGAAGCTTTCTTT. It translates to CASGLVLGTSNTEAFF.

J is TRBJ1-1 and V is TRBV29-1, with 8 bases identical to TRBD1. The V gene end was trimmed by 7 bases and the J gene end by 6 bases; junction bases not matched to a gene: 13. The CDR3 runs to 14 residues. Per germline, CDR1 SQVTM and CDR2 ANQGSEA. The CDR3 region is CSGQGRLIKAEAFF. The CDR3 DNA reads TGCAGCGGACAGGGGAGATTGATTAAGGCTGAAGCTTTCTTT.

The V call is TRBV2, the J call TRBJ2-6; D remains ambiguous. CDR3 length equals 13 residues. Trimming left V 9 bases short and J 0 bases short, with 6 bases between. The germline V gene has CDR1 SNHLY and CDR2 FYNNEI. The CDR3 protein is CARRPSGANVLTF. The CDR3 bases are TGTGCCAGGCGCCCCTCTGGGGCCAACGTCCTGACTTTC. The variable domain in full, completed from reference TRBV2 and TRBJ2-6, reads EPEVTQTPSHQVTQMGQEVILRCVPISNHLYFYWYRQILGQKVEFLVSFYNNEISEKSEIFDDQFSVERPDGSNFTLKIRSTKLEDSAMYFCARRPSGANVLTFGAGSRLTVL.

The rearrangement joins TRBV6-5 to TRBJ1-1, with 9 positions matching TRBD1. The germline V gene encodes CDR1 MNHEY and CDR2 SVGAGI. V was pared by 2 bases and J by 1 base, with 5 bases of the junction left unmatched. CDR3 length: 16 residues. The CDR3 loop is CASSYRQGVRNTEAFF. As DNA, the CDR3 is TGTGCCAGCAGTTACCGACAGGGGGTGCGGAACACTGAAGCTTTCTTT.

This rearrangement joins TRBV5-5 to TRBJ2-7; D is perhaps TRBD1 (5 bases). CDR1 and CDR2 (germline): SGHKS, YYEKEE (reference sequence). Trimming removed 2 bases at V and 2 bases at J, with 8 bases between. This CDR3 spans 13 amino acids. In DNA form, the CDR3 reads TGTGCCAGCAGCTTTAGGGGCGCCTACGAGCAGTACTTC. This gives the protein CASSFRGAYEQYF.

This clone was observed a single time. V gene TRBV7-9 combines with J gene TRBJ1-1; the D gene is possibly TRBD1 (5 bases). With 1 base removed from V and 1 base from J, the gap between germline ends came to 10 bases. The CDR3 has 15 amino acids. Germline V gene lookup returns CDR1 SEHNR and CDR2 FQNEAQ (reference sequence). This CDR3 reads CASSLEAGRNTEAFF. CDR3 nucleotide sequence: TGTGCCAGCAGCTTAGAGGCGGGGCGGAACACTGAAGCTTTCTTT.

This chain links TRBV30 with TRBJ1-2; TRBD1 is a possible D gene (5 bases). Germline CDR1 GTSNPN, CDR2 SVGIG (reference sequence). Trimming shortened V by 4 bases and J by 2 bases, and 8 bases separated the two germline ends. The length of the CDR3 is 12 residues. The CDR3 reads CAWTAGNYGYTF. CDR3 nucleotide sequence: TGTGCCTGGACGGCAGGGAACTATGGCTACACCTTC.

This clone rates as large. The chain recombines TRBV6-2 or TRBV6-3 with TRBJ2-7; 7 bases align to TRBD1. The CDR3 length is 16 residues. Germline values: CDR1 MNHEY, CDR2 SVGEGT. V was clipped by 2 bases and J by 3 bases; unmatched bases: 10. The CDR3 sequence: CASSYDPAGGFYEQYF. CDR3 DNA sequence: TGTGCCAGCAGTTACGACCCCGCAGGGGGATTCTACGAGCAGTACTTC.

The chain is built from TRBV15 and TRBJ2-4; 9 positions match TRBD1. After removal of 3 bases from V and 7 bases from J, the junction contained 7 bases not matched to a gene. This CDR3 has 15 amino acids. CDR1 is LNHNV and CDR2 is YYDKDF in the germline V gene (reference sequence). CDR3 sequence reads: CATSRGDRDSNIQYF. The CDR3 bases are TGTGCCACCAGCAGGGGGGACAGGGATTCGAACATTCAGTACTTC.

The CDR3 region is CASSVTGAGNTIYF. DNA of the CDR3: TGTGCCAGCAGCGTAACGGGGGCTGGAAACACCATATATTTT. V gene TRBV9 combines with J gene TRBJ1-3; TRBD1 is a possible D gene (5 bases). Germline CDR1 SGDLS, CDR2 YYNGEE. The germline V and J ends were trimmed by 1 base and 2 bases, with 7 bases remaining between them. CDR3 size: 14 residues. The variable domain in full, with the rest retrieved from reference TRBV9 and TRBJ1-3, is DSGVTQTPKHLITATGQRVTLRCSPRSGDLSVYWYQQSLDQGLQFLIQYYNGEERAKGNILERFSAQQFPDLHSELNLSSLELGDSALYFCASSVTGAGNTIYFGEGSWLTVV.

The gene calls are TRBV2 and TRBJ1-4; D not resolved. The CDR3 has 14 residues. Trimming shortened V by 5 bases and J by 7 bases, and 14 bases separated the two germline ends. From germline, CDR1 is SNHLY and CDR2 FYNNEI. The CDR3 bases are TGTGCCAGCAGTTATAGACAAGTACCTGAAAAACTGTTTTTT. Protein product: CASSYRQVPEKLFF.

CDR3 DNA sequence: TGTGCCTGCGCGGCAGACTCTGGAAACACCATATATTTT. This encodes CACAADSGNTIYF. The chain uses TRBV30 and TRBJ1-3; D ambiguous. With 6 bases removed from V and 0 bases from J, the gap between germline ends came to 9 bases. This CDR3 is 13 amino acids long. Looked up from germline, CDR1 is GTSNPN and CDR2 is SVGIG (reference sequence). Based on the CDR3 plus reference TRBV30 and TRBJ1-3, the full variable domain is SQTIHQWPATLVQPVGSPLSLECTVEGTSNPNLYWYRQAAGRGLQLLFYSVGIGQISSEVPQNLSASRPQDRQFILSSKKLLLSDSGFYLCACAADSGNTIYFGEGSWLTVV.

The CDR3: CASRSRDRASGELFF. CDR3 in DNA: TGTGCCAGCCGAAGCCGGGACAGGGCATCTGGGGAGCTGTTTTTT. This chain connects TRBV28 to TRBJ2-2, with 9 bases identical to TRBD1. J was trimmed by 8 bases and V by 8 bases; bases with no gene match: 12. The V gene's germline CDR1 is MDHEN and CDR2 SYDVKM. This CDR3 is built from 15 residues.

The chain employs TRBV27 and TRBJ1-2; D gene ambiguous. Germline CDR1 and CDR2: MNHEY and SMNVEV (reference sequence). V lost 3 bases and J 5 bases, leaving 7 bases between the germline ends. There are 12 residues in the CDR3. As DNA, the CDR3 is TGTGCCAGCAGTTTCCACGGTTATGGCTACACCTTC. Translating gives CASSFHGYGYTF.